Following are 21 T cell receptor beta chains from one sample sequenced in a study of T cell responses to AZD1222 COVID-19 vaccine. Assay used: immunoSEQ multiplex PCR; TCRdb lists only in-frame clones, some missing. The top ten clones hold approximately 8.9% of a sample with about 110,000 clones, about 92% of them seen once. Sequenced here: peripheral blood, sampled 28 days after the second AZD1222 dose. The source of these receptors is an adult who received the AZD1222 COVID-19 vaccine.

The J gene is TRBJ2-7, the V gene TRBV6-2 or TRBV6-3, with 7 positions matching TRBD1. This CDR3 has 13 amino acids. Per germline, CDR1 MNHEY and CDR2 SVGEGT. V shed 6 bases, J shed 3 bases, and the junction held 5 bases outside the gene matches. The CDR3 here is CASSPGTVYEQYF. The CDR3 DNA reads as TGTGCCAGCAGCCCCGGGACAGTCTACGAGCAGTACTTC.

V and J are TRBV5-4 and TRBJ2-7, with 8 bases aligning to TRBD1. The CDR3 length is 13 residues. With 5 bases clipped from V and 4 bases from J, the junction kept 5 bases outside the gene matches. Per germline, CDR1 SGHNT and CDR2 YYREEE (reference sequence). The CDR3 is CASSEQGAYEQYF. CDR3 nucleotides: TGTGCCAGCAGTGAGCAGGGGGCTTACGAGCAGTACTTC.

The chain recombines TRBV15 with TRBJ2-1; TRBD2 is a possible D gene (6 bases). V was pared by 5 bases and J by 0 bases, with 14 bases between. The V gene's germline CDR1 is LNHNV and CDR2 YYDKDF (reference sequence). CDR3 size: 16 residues. DNA of the CDR3: TGTGCCACCAGCCTGTTGGTAGCGGCCTCCTACAATGAGCAGTTCTTC. It translates to CATSLLVAASYNEQFF. Variable domain in full (rest from reference TRBV15 and TRBJ2-1): DAMVIQNPRYQVTQFGKPVTLSCSQTLNHNVMYWYQQKSSQAPKLLFHYYDKDFNNEADTPDNFQSRRPNTSFCFLDIRSPGLGDTAMYLCATSLLVAASYNEQFFGPGTRLTVL.

The chain combines TRBV10-3 with TRBJ2-3; the match to TRBD2 covers 15 bases. The CDR3 is 20 amino acids. Trimming cost V 0 bases and J 4 bases; bases outside gene matches: 11. In germline, CDR1 is ENHRY, CDR2 SYGVKD. This CDR3 is CAISESASGTSGRSADTQYF. The CDR3 DNA is TGTGCCATCAGTGAGTCGGCTTCCGGGACTAGCGGGAGGAGTGCAGATACGCAGTATTTT.

This chain connects TRBV19 to TRBJ1-5; D uncertain. This CDR3 has 13 amino acids. V was trimmed by 3 bases and J by 4 bases, leaving 7 bases between them. Germline CDR1 and CDR2: LNHDA and SQIVND (reference sequence). The CDR3 bases are TGTGCCAGTAGTATGGCCCTAAATCAGCCCCAGCATTTT. Protein: CASSMALNQPQHF.

This rearrangement joins TRBV7-3 to TRBJ2-3, with 10 bases aligning to TRBD2. CDR3 length equals 17 residues. The V and J ends lost 0 bases and 5 bases, in that order; junction bases with no gene match: 8. CDR1 and CDR2 from the germline V gene are SGHTA and FQGTGA. The CDR3 DNA reads TGTGCCAGCAGCTTAACGGCTAGCGGGGGAGGAGGAGATACGCAGTATTTT. Its protein is CASSLTASGGGGDTQYF.

The chain employs TRBV6-5 and TRBJ2-3; 10 bases fit TRBD2. This CDR3 spans 15 amino acids. Germline CDR1 MNHEY, CDR2 SVGAGI. V trimming: 4 bases; J trimming: 4 bases; junction bases outside the gene matches: 5. CDR3 sequence reads: CASSSPSGSSDTQYF. Written as DNA, the CDR3 is TGTGCCAGCAGTTCGCCTAGCGGGAGCTCAGATACGCAGTATTTT.

The gene calls are TRBV19 and TRBJ2-1; no definite D call. Trimming removed 1 base from V and 6 bases from J, with 7 bases in between. CDR3 length: 13 residues. CDR1 is LNHDA and CDR2 is SQIVND in the germline V gene (reference sequence). The CDR3 is CASSIAAVNEQFF. In DNA form, the CDR3 reads TGTGCCAGTAGTATAGCTGCCGTCAATGAGCAGTTCTTC.

This chain links TRBV9 with TRBJ2-5, with TRBD1 identical over 9 bases. The CDR3 sequence is 16 residues long. The V gene end was trimmed by 4 bases and the J gene end by 4 bases; junction bases not matched to a gene: 11. Germline V lookup: CDR1 SGDLS, CDR2 YYNGEE. CDR3 bases: TGTGCCAGCAGCCGCCGGGGACAGGGTTTCGGAGAGACCCAGTACTTC. Translating it yields CASSRRGQGFGETQYF.

This rearrangement joins TRBV7-2 to TRBJ2-5; weak D call: TRBD1 (6 bases). This CDR3 is built from 14 residues. Trimming pared 1 base from V and 3 bases from J, leaving 9 bases between. Germline-derived CDR1 and CDR2 are SGHTA and FQGNSA. Written as DNA, the CDR3 is TGTGCCAGCAGCTTAGATTCAGGGGAAGAGACCCAGTACTTC. Amino acids: CASSLDSGEETQYF. The full variable domain, completed using reference TRBV7-2 and TRBJ2-5, is GAGVSQSPSNKVTEKGKDVELRCDPISGHTALYWYRQSLGQGLEFLIYFQGNSAPDKSGLPSDRFSAERTGGSVSTLTIQRTQQEDSAVYLCASSLDSGEETQYFGPGTRLLVL.

The chain has TRBV19 and TRBJ1-1; D might be TRBD1 (6 bases). The V end was cut by 5 bases, the J end by 3 bases, with 7 bases between. CDR1 LNHDA and CDR2 SQIVND come from the germline V gene (reference sequence). The CDR3 runs to 12 residues. The CDR3 loop is CASSEGDTEAFF. CDR3 nucleotides: TGTGCCAGTAGTGAGGGGGACACTGAAGCTTTCTTT.

This rearrangement joins TRBV4-1 to TRBJ1-1, with 8 positions matching TRBD1. Germline CDR1 reads MGHRA; CDR2 reads YSYEKL. The CDR3 contains 16 residues. The V gene end was trimmed by 2 bases and the J gene end by 4 bases; junction bases not matched to a gene: 9. The CDR3 spells CASSQRQGITGTEAFF. The CDR3 DNA reads TGCGCCAGCAGCCAACGACAGGGGATTACGGGCACTGAAGCTTTCTTT.

The chain carries TRBV7-9 and TRBJ2-5; D is possibly TRBD1 (6 bases). This CDR3 contains 18 residues. CDR1 and CDR2 from the germline V gene are SEHNR and FQNEAQ (reference sequence). Between the trimmed V and J ends, which lost 3 bases and 5 bases, there was a span of 25 bases. The CDR3 DNA is TGTGCCAGCAGCTTGATACCCCCCGGGACACGGAAAGGGGAGACCCAGTACTTC. Its translation is CASSLIPPGTRKGETQYF.

The V gene is TRBV5-8, the J gene TRBJ2-5; D is perhaps TRBD1 (5 bases). The CDR3 totals 13 residues. The germline gives CDR1 SGHTS, CDR2 YDEGEE. Trimming left V 6 bases short and J 3 bases short, with 12 bases between. CDR3 amino acids: CASTIKGKETQYF. In DNA form, the CDR3 reads TGTGCCAGCACCATTAAGGGGAAAGAGACCCAGTACTTC. Variable domain in full (rest from reference TRBV5-8 and TRBJ2-5): EAGVTQSPTHLIKTRGQQATLRCSPISGHTSVYWYQQALGLGLQFLLWYDEGEERNRGNFPPRFSGRQFPNYSSELNVNALELEDSALYLCASTIKGKETQYFGPGTRLLVL.

This clone was recorded a few times. CDR3 DNA: TGCGCCAGCAGCTTAGTGGGAGAGGGAGATGAGCAGTTCTTC. It codes for CASSLVGEGDEQFF. This chain uses TRBV5-1 with TRBJ2-1; possible D gene TRBD2, 5 bases. The germline CDR1 and CDR2 sequences are SGHRS and YFSETQ. Trimming removed 2 bases from V and 8 bases from J, with 14 bases in between. The CDR3 loop spans 14 amino acids. Full variable domain (missing parts from reference TRBV5-1 and TRBJ2-1): KAGVTQTPRYLIKTRGQQVTLSCSPISGHRSVSWYQQTPGQGLQFLFEYFSETQRNKGNFPGRFSGRQFSNSRSEMNVSTLELGDSALYLCASSLVGEGDEQFFGPGTRLTVL.

The V gene is TRBV30, the J gene TRBJ1-1; possible D gene TRBD1, 6 bases. Trimming shortened V by 2 bases and J by 1 base, and 17 bases separated the two germline ends. Germline assignment: CDR1 GTSNPN and CDR2 SVGIG (reference sequence). The CDR3 length is 16 residues. CDR3 DNA sequence: TGTGCCTGGAGTTCCGTCGAGACAGGAAAGAACACTGAAGCTTTCTTT. This encodes CAWSSVETGKNTEAFF.

This chain uses TRBV5-6 with TRBJ2-1, with 11 positions matching TRBD2. The germline V gene has CDR1 SGHDT and CDR2 YYEEEE. The CDR3 has 17 amino acids. Unmatched junction bases numbered 8, after V lost 4 bases and J lost 2 bases. The CDR3 loop reads CASSAGTSGVTYNEQFF. CDR3 nucleotide sequence: TGTGCCAGCAGCGCCGGGACTAGCGGAGTCACCTACAATGAGCAGTTCTTC.

V and J are TRBV6-4 and TRBJ2-1; possible D gene TRBD2, 5 bases. The V gene's germline CDR1 is MRHNA and CDR2 SNTAGT. The CDR3 is made up of 15 amino acids. Trimming stripped 5 bases from V and 0 bases from J, with 11 bases between. Written as DNA, the CDR3 is TGTGCCAGCAGTCTTAGCGTTAGCTCCTACAATGAGCAGTTCTTC. Amino acids: CASSLSVSSYNEQFF.

J is TRBJ1-3 and V is TRBV7-3, with D possibly TRBD1 on 5 matching bases. V dropped 2 bases and J dropped 2 bases, with 13 bases sitting between them. Germline CDR1 and CDR2: SGHTA and FQGTGA. The CDR3 has 16 amino acids. The CDR3 here is CASSLGAPQTGNTIYF. The DNA of the CDR3 is TGTGCCAGCAGCTTAGGGGCACCCCAAACTGGAAACACCATATATTTT.

This clone has only one observation. V gene TRBV5-4 combines with J gene TRBJ1-2; no firm D call. This CDR3 is 15 amino acids long. The germline V gene has CDR1 SGHNT and CDR2 YYREEE (reference sequence). The V end was cut by 4 bases, the J end by 1 base, with 14 bases between. The CDR3 sequence: CASSGSMDLNYGYTF. DNA of the CDR3: TGTGCCAGCAGCGGATCGATGGATCTTAACTATGGCTACACCTTC.

The rearrangement links TRBV9 to TRBJ1-2; 7 bases align to TRBD1. CDR3 length equals 15 residues. Germline assignment: CDR1 SGDLS and CDR2 YYNGEE. Trimming removed 4 bases from V and 2 bases from J; junction bases left unmatched: 8. In DNA form, the CDR3 reads TGTGCCAGCAGCCCCCGGGACAGCAGGAACTATGGCTACACCTTC. Amino acid sequence: CASSPRDSRNYGYTF.